These T cell receptor beta chains were read from a single sample in a study of T cell changes during pregnancy in multiple sclerosis. The table came from immunoSEQ multiplex PCR; TCRdb's copy has only in-frame clones and leaves some out. This table has about 58,000 clones, 93% appearing once. Sequences were derived from CD8+ T cells from peripheral blood mononuclear cells, sampled in the second trimester of pregnancy. The receptors stem from a female donor with multiple sclerosis, enrolled in a pregnancy study. Both conserved end residues are part of each CDR3. Each record gives: V gene, clone size, D gene, J gene, CDR3 protein, CDR3 DNA. D genes are given only for firm matches. A row's size may be missing; if present it is once, few, many or a size class.

TRBV28	once	TRBD1	TRBJ1-1	CASSKQTGVNTEAFF	TGTGCCAGCAGTAAACAGACAGGGGTGAACACTGAAGCTTTCTTT
TRBV9	NA	NA	TRBJ1-1	CASSGLGANTEAFF	TGTGCCAGCAGCGGCCTTGGGGCGAACACTGAAGCTTTCTTT
TRBV6-1	NA	NA	TRBJ2-2	CASSVSRTGELFF	TGTGCCAGCAGTGTCTCGCGAACCGGGGAGCTGTTTTTT
TRBV4-1	NA	TRBD1	TRBJ1-5	CASSPGQGSNQPQHF	TGCGCCAGCAGCCCCGGACAGGGGAGTAATCAGCCCCAGCATTTT
TRBV28	NA	TRBD1	TRBJ2-2	CASSSPTRTGNTGELFF	TGTGCCAGCAGTTCCCCCACCCGGACAGGGAACACCGGGGAGCTGTTTTTT
TRBV7-9	NA	TRBD2	TRBJ2-2	CASFLPGLAGGELFF	TGTGCCAGCTTTCTCCCGGGACTAGCAGGCGGGGAGCTGTTTTTT
TRBV30	NA	TRBD1	TRBJ1-5	CAWSSGTGDQPQHF	TGTGCCTGGAGCAGCGGGACAGGGGACCAGCCCCAGCATTTT
TRBV5-5	NA	NA	TRBJ2-5	CASSSDVGETQYF	TGTGCCAGCAGCTCGGATGTCGGGGAGACCCAGTACTTC
TRBV7-9	NA	NA	TRBJ1-4	CASSLVARGDEKLFF	TGTGCCAGCAGCTTAGTGGCCCGGGGTGATGAAAAACTGTTTTTT
TRBV19	NA	NA	TRBJ2-3	CASSIANERLYTDTQYF	TGTGCCAGTAGTATCGCCAATGAGCGGCTCTACACAGATACGCAGTATTTT
TRBV2	NA	TRBD2	TRBJ2-2	CASNLGTSGAGELFF	TGTGCCAGCAACCTAGGGACTAGCGGTGCCGGGGAGCTGTTTTTT
TRBV27	NA	NA	TRBJ2-1	CASSSSTSTDEQFF	TGTGCCAGCAGTTCTTCCACTAGCACCGATGAGCAGTTCTTC
TRBV13	NA	TRBD2	TRBJ2-1	CASSLVSGITYNEQFF	TGTGCCAGCAGCTTAGTTAGCGGGATTACTTACAATGAGCAGTTCTTC
TRBV2	NA	NA	TRBJ2-7	CAINRDSYEQYF	TGTGCCATCAACAGGGATTCCTACGAGCAGTACTTC
TRBV10-3	once	TRBD1	TRBJ1-2	CAISESPGQDYGYTF	TGTGCCATCAGTGAGTCCCCCGGACAGGACTATGGCTACACCTTC
TRBV9	NA	TRBD1	TRBJ2-3	CASSVQGAQQYF	TGTGCCAGCAGCGTCCAGGGGGCCCAGCAGTATTTT
TRBV4-3	NA	TRBD1	TRBJ1-4	CASSQDRGTVDEKLFF	TGCGCCAGCAGCCAAGATCGAGGGACAGTGGATGAAAAACTGTTTTTT
TRBV7-9	NA	TRBD2	TRBJ2-5	CASSRTGTKSQETQYF	TGTGCCAGCAGCCGAACCGGGACTAAGAGCCAAGAGACCCAGTACTTC
TRBV5-1	NA	TRBD1	TRBJ1-4	CASSGDRNQLFF	TGCGCCAGCAGTGGGGACAGGAACCAGCTGTTTTTT
TRBV7-9	NA	TRBD1	TRBJ2-3	CASSPSGGQGARDTQYF	TGTGCCAGCAGCCCCAGTGGAGGACAGGGGGCAAGAGATACGCAGTATTTT
TRBV6-1	NA	NA	TRBJ2-1	CASSARGDEQFF	TGTGCCAGCAGTGCCAGGGGGGATGAGCAGTTCTTC
TRBV11-2	NA	TRBD1	TRBJ2-7	CASSPPDRAFEQYF	TGTGCCAGCAGCCCCCCGGACAGGGCTTTCGAGCAGTACTTC
TRBV4-1	NA	TRBD2	TRBJ2-7	CASSLGLASYEQYF	TGCGCCAGCAGCCTAGGACTAGCGTCATACGAGCAGTACTTC
TRBV9	NA	NA	TRBJ1-4	CASSSGPARAHNEKLFF	TGTGCCAGCAGCTCTGGGCCAGCCCGAGCACATAATGAAAAACTGTTTTTT
TRBV5-4	once	NA	TRBJ2-7	CASSSSQRVVSYEQYF	TGTGCCAGCAGCTCCTCCCAGCGGGTAGTCTCCTACGAGCAGTACTTC
TRBV7-9	NA	TRBD2	TRBJ2-3	CASSQDVEWSSGPTDTQYF	TGTGCCAGCAGTCAGGACGTAGAATGGTCTAGCGGTCCCACAGATACGCAGTATTTT
TRBV19	NA	TRBD2	TRBJ2-3	CASRIAGAPTDTQYF	TGTGCCAGTAGGATAGCGGGAGCTCCCACAGATACGCAGTATTTT
TRBV27	NA	NA	TRBJ1-2	CASSPQSPNYGYTF	TGTGCCAGCAGTCCGCAGTCCCCTAACTATGGCTACACCTTC
TRBV18	NA	TRBD2	TRBJ2-1	CASSPGSGDVEQFF	TGTGCCAGCTCACCCGGAAGCGGGGATGTTGAGCAGTTCTTC
TRBV7-7	NA	NA	TRBJ2-3	CASSLRGRDTDTQYF	TGTGCCAGCAGCTTGCGGGGCAGGGACACAGATACGCAGTATTTT
TRBV4-3	NA	NA	TRBJ1-4	CASSQETGATNEKLFF	TGCGCCAGCAGCCAAGAAACGGGGGCAACTAATGAAAAACTGTTTTTT
TRBV29-1	NA	NA	TRBJ1-1	CSVDEQLTEAFF	TGCAGCGTTGATGAACAGCTCACTGAAGCTTTCTTT
TRBV7-8	once	TRBD2	TRBJ2-3	CASSSSGTSGGADTQYF	TGTGCCAGCAGCTCTTCCGGGACTAGCGGGGGAGCAGATACGCAGTATTTT
TRBV2	NA	TRBD1	TRBJ2-3	CASDRAYSTDTQYF	TGTGCCAGCGACAGGGCTTATAGCACAGATACGCAGTATTTT
TRBV6-1	NA	NA	TRBJ2-2	CASRGSVANTGELFF	TGTGCCAGCAGAGGAAGCGTGGCAAACACCGGGGAGCTGTTTTTT
TRBV6-5	NA	TRBD1	TRBJ1-1	CASKQTGREAFF	TGTGCCAGCAAGCAGACAGGGAGGGAAGCTTTCTTT
TRBV19	NA	NA	TRBJ2-7	CASRDREQGSYEQYF	TGTGCCAGCAGAGACCGGGAACAAGGATCCTACGAGCAGTACTTC
TRBV7-6	NA	NA	TRBJ2-1	CASSHYDNEQFF	TGTGCCAGCAGCCACTACGACAATGAGCAGTTCTTC
TRBV4-1	NA	NA	TRBJ2-1	CASSPGLWDEQFF	TGCGCCAGCAGTCCCGGACTGTGGGATGAGCAGTTCTTC
TRBV15	NA	NA	TRBJ2-2	CASAEGSGELFF	TGTGCCTCCGCGGAGGGCTCCGGGGAGCTGTTTTTT
TRBV29-1	NA	TRBD1	TRBJ2-7	CSVGGQGASYEQYF	TGCAGCGTGGGGGGACAGGGGGCTTCCTACGAGCAGTACTTC
TRBV5-4	NA	NA	TRBJ2-3	CASSLKGVSTDTQYF	TGTGCCAGCAGCTTGAAAGGGGTTAGCACAGATACGCAGTATTTT
TRBV27	once	NA	TRBJ1-2	CASSPITGNYGYTF	TGTGCCAGCAGTCCTATAACAGGGAACTATGGCTACACCTTC
TRBV4-1	NA	TRBD1	TRBJ1-6	CASSQQGGDSPLHF	TGCGCCAGCAGCCAACAGGGGGGCGATTCACCCCTCCACTTT
TRBV6-6	NA	NA	TRBJ2-1	CASSPRGDSYNEQFF	TGTGCCAGCAGCCCCCGTGGTGATAGTTACAATGAGCAGTTCTTC
TRBV29-1	NA	NA	TRBJ1-3	CSVEIGAPGNTIYF	TGCAGCGTTGAGATAGGGGCGCCTGGAAACACCATATATTTT
TRBV10-3	NA	NA	TRBJ1-1	CAISESSGNTEAFF	TGTGCCATCAGTGAGTCTAGTGGGAACACTGAAGCTTTCTTT
TRBV5-4	NA	TRBD1	TRBJ2-1	CASSGQGESYNEQFF	TGTGCCAGCAGCGGACAGGGCGAGTCCTACAATGAGCAGTTCTTC
TRBV13	NA	NA	TRBJ2-7	CASSLGRGRSSYEQYF	TGTGCCAGCAGCTTAGGCCGGGGTAGGAGTTCCTACGAGCAGTACTTC
TRBV5-4	NA	TRBD2	TRBJ2-3	CASTPGLAGGFTDTQYF	TGTGCCAGCACCCCGGGACTAGCGGGAGGTTTCACAGATACGCAGTATTTT
TRBV27	NA	NA	TRBJ2-7	CASSYQQGYEQYF	TGTGCCAGCAGTTACCAACAGGGCTACGAGCAGTACTTC
TRBV28	NA	NA	TRBJ2-1	CASTFYNEQFF	TGTGCCAGCACCTTTTACAATGAGCAGTTCTTC
TRBV29-1	NA	NA	TRBJ2-3	CSVGRDIPTDTQYF	TGCAGCGTCGGCCGGGACATCCCCACAGATACGCAGTATTTT